This paragraph covers one T cell receptor (beta chain) sequence. Germline V CDR1 and CDR2: DFQATT, SNEGSKA (reference sequence). The CDR3 has 11 amino acids. This specimen comes from a study of type 1 and type 2 diabetes patients. Study overall: Magnetic bead positive selection isolated CD4+ or CD8+ T cells from PBMCs.

The PCR template was genomic DNA. Amplification of the beta chain CDR3 used 30 forward and 13 reverse multiplex primers. Each CDR3 protein gets one entry after TCRdb re-called the multiplex PCR reads with MiXCR. The sample lists some 250,000 distinct CDR3 sequences, around 47% occurring once. Anyone with other autoimmune disease or infection in the prior four weeks was excluded. The sequence came from a man younger than 35 with type 2 diabetes. The chain carries TRBV20-1 and TRBJ2-5, with 11 bases fitting TRBD1. Near its end, the DNA agrees better with TRBJ2-1, so the J call may be wrong. The specimen was peripheral blood mononuclear cells (PBMCs). The CDR3 DNA is TGCAGTGCTACGGACAGGGGGCGGCAGTTCTTC. This sequence encodes CSATDRGRQFF.